The T cell receptor beta chain under discussion was sequenced for a study of blood T cell repertoires in COVID-19. Overall study: COVID-19 samples collected from the United States, Italy and Spain covered acute and convalescent phases. From T cells, B-cell-depleted T cells, or PBMCs came the material, which was cDNA or gDNA.

The authors' processing: It was from reference gene primer amplification that nucleated cell counts were estimated. Profiling relied on immunoSEQ multiplex PCR, and the TCRdb table lists in-frame clones only, not all of them. V and J calls and clone size are as listed in that table; D and trimming were resolved from the DNA. The sample lists 65,000 to 100,000 clones; under 85% were seen once. The CDR3 is made up of 14 amino acids. Trimming took 1 base from V and 4 from J, leaving 10 bases between them. Per germline, CDR1 SGHTA and CDR2 FQGNSA. This receptor was taken from a human donor in a cohort sampled during active COVID-19. The J gene is TRBJ1-2, the V gene TRBV7-2; D unresolved. The sample taken for sequencing was peripheral blood. The CDR3 here is CASSLEPSGYGYTF. DNA for the CDR3: TGTGCCAGCAGCTTAGAACCCAGCGGCTATGGCTACACCTTC. Based on the CDR3 plus reference TRBV7-2 and TRBJ1-2, the full variable domain is GAGVSQSPSNKVTEKGKDVELRCDPISGHTALYWYRQSLGQGLEFLIYFQGNSAPDKSGLPSDRFSAERTGGSVSTLTIQRTQQEDSAVYLCASSLEPSGYGYTFGSGTRLTVV.